This record looks at one T cell receptor beta chain sequence and its context. The antigen is unknown. The assay was immunoSEQ multiplex PCR, and TCRdb's table has in-frame clones only and misses some. This table has about 120,000 clones, about 90% appearing once. Combined were second doses at about 4 or about 12 weeks. This sample was taken from a study of T cell responses to AZD1222 COVID-19 vaccine. Study conclusions and caveats: Without day 14 samples, only post-peak T cell repertoires were studied. Clonal diversity was possibly underestimated, and the donors were mostly white British, with more females. Rises in breadth and depth of Spike-specific TCRs came after two AZD1222 doses.

Germline CDR1 reads KGHSH; CDR2 reads LQKENI. V gave up 6 bases and J gave up 5 bases, with 19 bases separating them. The CDR3 has 15 residues. The V and J genes are TRBV18 and TRBJ1-1, with a tentative D call TRBD1 (5 bases). This TCR came from an adult who received the AZD1222 COVID-19 vaccine. The material was peripheral blood, obtained 28 days after the second AZD1222 dose. CDR3 in amino acids: CASSHKQATSTEAFF. The DNA for the CDR3 is TGTGCCAGCTCGCATAAACAGGCGACCTCGACTGAAGCTTTCTTT.